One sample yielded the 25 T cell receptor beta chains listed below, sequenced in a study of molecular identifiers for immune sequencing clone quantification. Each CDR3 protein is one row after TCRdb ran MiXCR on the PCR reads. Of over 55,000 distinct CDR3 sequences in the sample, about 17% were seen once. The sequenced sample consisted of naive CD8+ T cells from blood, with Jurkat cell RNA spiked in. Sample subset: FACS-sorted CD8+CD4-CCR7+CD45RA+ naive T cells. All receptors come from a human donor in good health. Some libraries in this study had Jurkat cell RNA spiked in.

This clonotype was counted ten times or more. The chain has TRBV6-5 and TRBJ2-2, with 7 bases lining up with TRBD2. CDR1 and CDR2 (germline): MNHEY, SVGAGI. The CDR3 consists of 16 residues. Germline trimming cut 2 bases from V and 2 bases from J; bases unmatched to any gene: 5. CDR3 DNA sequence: TGTGCCAGCAGTTACCGGGCGGGAGATAACACCGGGGAGCTGTTTTTT. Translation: CASSYRAGDNTGELFF.

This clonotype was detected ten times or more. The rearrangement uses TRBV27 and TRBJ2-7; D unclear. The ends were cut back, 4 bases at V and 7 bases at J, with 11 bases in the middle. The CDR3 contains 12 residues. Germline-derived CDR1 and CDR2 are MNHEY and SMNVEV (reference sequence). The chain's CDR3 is CASSSAAREQYF. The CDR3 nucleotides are TGTGCCAGCAGTTCCGCAGCGCGGGAGCAGTACTTC.

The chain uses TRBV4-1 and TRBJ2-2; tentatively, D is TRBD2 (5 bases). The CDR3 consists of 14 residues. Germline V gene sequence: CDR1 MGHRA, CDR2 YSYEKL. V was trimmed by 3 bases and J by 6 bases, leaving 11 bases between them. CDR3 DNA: TGCGCCAGCAGCCATCCGGGGAGTCCCGGGGAGCTGTTTTTT. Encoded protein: CASSHPGSPGELFF.

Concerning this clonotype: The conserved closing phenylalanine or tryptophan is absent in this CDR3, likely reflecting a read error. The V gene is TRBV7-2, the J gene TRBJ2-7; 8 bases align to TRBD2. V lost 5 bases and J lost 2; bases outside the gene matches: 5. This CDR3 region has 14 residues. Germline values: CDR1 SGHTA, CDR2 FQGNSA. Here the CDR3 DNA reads TGTGCCAGCAGCCCGGGAGGGCCCCCCTACGAGCAGTACTAC. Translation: CASSPGGPPYEQYY.

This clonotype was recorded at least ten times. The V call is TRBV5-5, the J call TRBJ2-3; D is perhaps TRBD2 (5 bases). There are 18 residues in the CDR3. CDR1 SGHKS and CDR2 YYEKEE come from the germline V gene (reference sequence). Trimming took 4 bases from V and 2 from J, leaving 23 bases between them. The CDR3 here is CASSLDFWEPSSTDTQYF. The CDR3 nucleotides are TGTGCCAGCAGCCTGGATTTCTGGGAGCCGTCGTCCACAGATACGCAGTATTTT.

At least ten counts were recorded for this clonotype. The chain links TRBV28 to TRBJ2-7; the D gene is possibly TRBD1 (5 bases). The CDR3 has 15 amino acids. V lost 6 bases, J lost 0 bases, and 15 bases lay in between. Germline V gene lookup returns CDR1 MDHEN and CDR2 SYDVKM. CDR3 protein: CASSPTGSPSYEQYF. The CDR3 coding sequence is TGTGCCAGCAGCCCAACAGGATCCCCCTCCTACGAGCAGTACTTC.

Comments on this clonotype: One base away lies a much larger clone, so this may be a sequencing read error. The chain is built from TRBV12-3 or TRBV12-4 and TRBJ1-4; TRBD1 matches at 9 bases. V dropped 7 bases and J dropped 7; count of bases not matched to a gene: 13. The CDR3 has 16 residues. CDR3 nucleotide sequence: TGTGCCAGCACCGGGGACAGGGAAGCAGTTGGTGAAAAACTGTTTTTT. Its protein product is CASTGDREAVGEKLFF.

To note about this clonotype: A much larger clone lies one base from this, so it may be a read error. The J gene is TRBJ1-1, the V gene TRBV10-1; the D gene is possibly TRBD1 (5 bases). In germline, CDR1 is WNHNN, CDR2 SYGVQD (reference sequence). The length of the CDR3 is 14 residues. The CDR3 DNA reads TGCGCCAGCAGTGGAGTCGGACTGGACACTGAAGCTTTATTT. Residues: CASSGVGLDTEALF.

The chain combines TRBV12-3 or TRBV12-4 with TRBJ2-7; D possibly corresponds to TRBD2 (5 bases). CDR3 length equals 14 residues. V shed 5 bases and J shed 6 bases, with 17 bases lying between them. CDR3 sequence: CASSLGVTTREQYF. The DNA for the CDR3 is TGTGCCAGCAGTCTCGGGGTCACTACTCGCGAGCAGTACTTC.

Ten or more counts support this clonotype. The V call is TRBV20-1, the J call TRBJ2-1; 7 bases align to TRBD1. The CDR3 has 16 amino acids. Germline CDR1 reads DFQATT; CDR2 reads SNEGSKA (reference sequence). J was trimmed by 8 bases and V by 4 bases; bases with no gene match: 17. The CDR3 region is CSAKINTGAPLYEQFF. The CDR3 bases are TGCAGTGCTAAAATTAATACAGGGGCCCCGCTTTATGAGCAGTTCTTC.

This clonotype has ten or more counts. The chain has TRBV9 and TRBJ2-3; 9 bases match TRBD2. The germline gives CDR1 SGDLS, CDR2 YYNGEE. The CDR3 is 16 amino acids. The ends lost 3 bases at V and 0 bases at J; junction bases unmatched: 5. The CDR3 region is CASSARTSASTDTQYF. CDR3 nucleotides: TGTGCCAGCAGCGCCCGGACTAGCGCGAGCACAGATACGCAGTATTTT.

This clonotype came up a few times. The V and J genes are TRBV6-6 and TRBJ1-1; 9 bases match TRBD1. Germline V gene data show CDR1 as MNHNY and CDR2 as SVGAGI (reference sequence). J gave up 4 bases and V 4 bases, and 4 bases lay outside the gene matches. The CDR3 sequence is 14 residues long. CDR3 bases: TGTGCCAGCAGTTTACAGGGGGCGGTCACTGAAGCTTTCTTT. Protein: CASSLQGAVTEAFF.

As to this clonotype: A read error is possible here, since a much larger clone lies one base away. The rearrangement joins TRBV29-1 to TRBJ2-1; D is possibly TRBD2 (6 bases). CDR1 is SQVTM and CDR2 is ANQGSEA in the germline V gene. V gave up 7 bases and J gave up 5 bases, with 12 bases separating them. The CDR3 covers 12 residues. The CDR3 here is CSDRDSDNEQFF. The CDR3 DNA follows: TGCAGCGACCGGGACTCTGACAATGAGCAGTTCTTC.

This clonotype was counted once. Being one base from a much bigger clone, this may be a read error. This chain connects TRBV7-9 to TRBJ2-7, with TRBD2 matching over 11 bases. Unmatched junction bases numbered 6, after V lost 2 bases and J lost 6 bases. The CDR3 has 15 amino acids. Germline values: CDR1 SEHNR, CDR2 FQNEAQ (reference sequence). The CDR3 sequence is CASSLSTSGNSEQYF. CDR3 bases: TGTGCCAGCAGCTTATCGACTAGCGGGAACTCCGAGCAGTACTTC.

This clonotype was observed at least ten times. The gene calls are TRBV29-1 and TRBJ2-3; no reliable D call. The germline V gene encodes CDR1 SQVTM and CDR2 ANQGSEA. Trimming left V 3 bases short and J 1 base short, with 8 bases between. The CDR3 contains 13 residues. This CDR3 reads CSVDYEGTDTQYF. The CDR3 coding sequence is TGCAGCGTTGATTATGAGGGCACAGATACGCAGTATTTT.

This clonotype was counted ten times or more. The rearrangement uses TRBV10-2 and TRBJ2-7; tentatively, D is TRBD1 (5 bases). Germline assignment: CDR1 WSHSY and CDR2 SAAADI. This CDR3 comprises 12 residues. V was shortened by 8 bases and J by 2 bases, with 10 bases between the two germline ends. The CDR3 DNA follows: TGCGCCAGCGGACCAGGGCCCTACGAGCAGTACTTC. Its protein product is CASGPGPYEQYF.

In DNA form, the CDR3 reads TGTGCCACCAGCAGGTCCGAATCCTACGAGCAGTACTTC. Translated, it gives CATSRSESYEQYF. The chain couples TRBV15 to TRBJ2-7, with D uncertain. Trimming removed 3 bases from V and 1 base from J, with 7 bases in between. In germline, CDR1 is LNHNV, CDR2 YYDKDF (reference sequence). This CDR3 comprises 13 residues.

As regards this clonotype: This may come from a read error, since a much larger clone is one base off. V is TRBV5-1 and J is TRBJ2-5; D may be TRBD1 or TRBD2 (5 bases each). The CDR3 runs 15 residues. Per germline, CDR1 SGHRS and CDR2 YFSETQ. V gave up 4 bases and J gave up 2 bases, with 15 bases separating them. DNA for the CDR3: TGCGCCAGCAGCCTAATCCGGGACGGACAAGAGACCCAGTACTTC. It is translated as CASSLIRDGQETQYF.

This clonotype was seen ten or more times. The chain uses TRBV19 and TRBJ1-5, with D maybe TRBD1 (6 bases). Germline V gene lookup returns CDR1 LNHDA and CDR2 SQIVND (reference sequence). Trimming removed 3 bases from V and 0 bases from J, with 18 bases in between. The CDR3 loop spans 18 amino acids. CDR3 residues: CASSIVGGERASNQPQHF. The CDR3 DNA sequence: TGTGCCAGTAGTATCGTGGGGGGCGAGCGGGCTAGCAATCAGCCCCAGCATTTT.

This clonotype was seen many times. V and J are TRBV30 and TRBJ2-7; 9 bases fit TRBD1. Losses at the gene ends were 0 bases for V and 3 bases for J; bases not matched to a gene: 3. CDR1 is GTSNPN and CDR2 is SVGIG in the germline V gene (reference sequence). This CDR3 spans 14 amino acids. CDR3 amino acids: CAWSVMGQGYEQYF. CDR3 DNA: TGTGCCTGGAGTGTAATGGGACAGGGCTACGAGCAGTACTTC.

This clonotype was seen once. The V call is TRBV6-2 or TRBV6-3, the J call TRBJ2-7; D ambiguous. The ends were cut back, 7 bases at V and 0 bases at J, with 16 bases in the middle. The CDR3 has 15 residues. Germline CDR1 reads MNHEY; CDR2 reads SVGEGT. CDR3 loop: CASTGVSHSSYEQYF. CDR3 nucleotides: TGTGCCAGCACCGGAGTCTCACATAGCTCCTACGAGCAGTACTTC.

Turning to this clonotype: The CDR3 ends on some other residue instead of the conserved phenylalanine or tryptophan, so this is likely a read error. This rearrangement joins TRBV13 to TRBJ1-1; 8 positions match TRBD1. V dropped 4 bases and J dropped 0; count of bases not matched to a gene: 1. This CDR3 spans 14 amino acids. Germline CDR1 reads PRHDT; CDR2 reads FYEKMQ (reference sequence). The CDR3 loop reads CASSSTGVNTEAFL. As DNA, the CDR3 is TGTGCCAGCAGCTCGACAGGGGTGAACACTGAAGCTTTCCTT.

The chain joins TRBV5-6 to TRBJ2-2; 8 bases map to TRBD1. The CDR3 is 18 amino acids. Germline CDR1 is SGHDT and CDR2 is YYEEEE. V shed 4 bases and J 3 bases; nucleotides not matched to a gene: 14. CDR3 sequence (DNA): TGTGCCAGCAGCCTAAGGGCGGGACAGGTGGTAGACACCGGGGAGCTGTTTTTT. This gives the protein CASSLRAGQVVDTGELFF.

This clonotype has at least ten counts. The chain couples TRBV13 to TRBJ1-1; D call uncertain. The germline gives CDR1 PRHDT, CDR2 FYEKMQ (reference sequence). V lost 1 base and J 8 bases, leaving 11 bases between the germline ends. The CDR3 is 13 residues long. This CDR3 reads CASSLEGRTEAFF. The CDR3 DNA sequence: TGTGCCAGCAGCTTAGAGGGCAGAACAGAAGCTTTCTTT.

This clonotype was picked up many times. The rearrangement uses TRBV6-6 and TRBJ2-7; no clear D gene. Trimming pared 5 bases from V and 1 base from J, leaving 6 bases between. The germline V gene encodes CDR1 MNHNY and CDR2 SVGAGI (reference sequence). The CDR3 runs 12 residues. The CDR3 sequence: CASSLPSYEQYF. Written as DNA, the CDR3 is TGTGCCAGCAGTCTCCCATCCTACGAGCAGTACTTC.